The 8 T cell receptor beta chains below all came from one sample that was sequenced in a study of Ad26.COV2.S vaccination and SARS-CoV-2 variants (dated by TCRdb to the early 2020s). Library method: the immunoSEQ multiplex PCR assay. The clones in this table, taken by TCRdb from immuneACCESS, are in-frame only. Not every clone is retained; where verified, under half of the shortfall comes from an unresolved V gene, and the cause of the rest is unknown. The sample table shows fewer than 400,000 clones, and 90% are seen once. Roughly 6% of the sample is held by the ten biggest clonotypes. The meaning of the sample's treatment or condition label: over 15 received Ad26.COV2.S at low or high dose, single or two shots; about 5 received placebo; per-sample allocation not given. Repertoires of vaccine and placebo recipients were sequenced from samples collected on day 63 after the first injection. This material consisted of peripheral blood, taken in a trial of Ad26.COV2.S vaccine versus placebo. These receptors originate from a person aged 18-60 years who received the Ad26.COV2.S COVID-19 vaccine or a placebo.

The chain combines TRBV6-6 with TRBJ1-1, with a possible D match to TRBD1 (6 bases). Trimming shortened V by 7 bases and J by 4 bases, and 10 bases separated the two germline ends. The CDR3 contains 12 residues. Germline CDR1 reads MNHNY; CDR2 reads SVGAGI (reference sequence). CDR3 amino acids: CASNAGVTEAFF. The CDR3, as DNA: TGTGCCAGCAATGCAGGGGTCACTGAAGCTTTCTTT.

This clone was counted at least ten times. The V gene is TRBV6-6, the J gene TRBJ1-5, with D unresolved. V lost 6 bases and J lost 0, with 12 bases in between. From germline, CDR1 is MNHNY and CDR2 SVGAGI (reference sequence). The CDR3 sequence is 15 residues long. The CDR3 reads CASRGGPYSNQPQHF. The CDR3 DNA is TGTGCCAGCAGAGGAGGGCCTTATAGCAATCAGCCCCAGCATTTT.

The rearrangement uses TRBV30 and TRBJ2-1; D might be TRBD2 (5 bases). This CDR3 has 16 residues. CDR1 is GTSNPN and CDR2 is SVGIG in the germline V gene (reference sequence). V was cut by 5 bases and J by 0 bases, with 17 bases left in between. The CDR3 nucleotides read TGTGCCTGGGAGGGCATGTCTGAGAGCTCCTACAATGAGCAGTTCTTC. Its protein is CAWEGMSESSYNEQFF.

The V and J genes are TRBV4-3 and TRBJ1-5; 8 positions match TRBD1. With 4 bases clipped from V and 0 bases from J, the junction kept 2 bases outside the gene matches. Germline V gives CDR1 LGHNA, CDR2 YSLEER. This CDR3 comprises 15 residues. The CDR3 nucleotides are TGCGCCAGCAGCCGGGGGACAGGTAGCAATCAGCCCCAGCATTTT. Protein: CASSRGTGSNQPQHF.

This chain joins TRBV7-9 and TRBJ2-5, with D uncertain. This CDR3 comprises 12 residues. The V end was cut by 2 bases, the J end by 5 bases, with 6 bases between. CDR1 and CDR2 (germline): SEHNR, FQNEAQ (reference sequence). The CDR3 sequence is CASSLNMETQYF. CDR3 DNA sequence: TGTGCCAGCAGCTTAAATATGGAGACCCAGTACTTC.

For this clone: At one boundary the junction diverges from the germline segment, which might be a read error. CDR3 amino acids: CAGSRDHVNNEQFF. In nucleotides, the CDR3 is TGTGCCGGCAGCCGGGACCACGTTAACAATGAGCAGTTCTTC. This chain joins TRBV3-1 (or the pseudogene TRBV3-2) and TRBJ2-1; D is possibly TRBD1 or TRBD2 (5 bases each). The CDR3 extends over 14 amino acids. In germline, CDR1 is LGHDT, CDR2 YNNKEL (reference sequence).

The rearrangement uses TRBV18 and TRBJ1-1; D unclear. The V end lost 6 bases, the J end lost 11 bases, and 16 bases lay between the germline ends. Germline CDR1 is KGHSH and CDR2 is LQKENI. The CDR3 contains 12 residues. CDR3 DNA: TGTGCCAGCTCCAATATTGGGCCCTGGGCTTTCTTT. As protein: CASSNIGPWAFF.

The DNA for the CDR3 is TGTGCCAGCAGGCAATCAGGGACCGGGGAGCTGTTTTTT. This gives the protein CASRQSGTGELFF. The rearrangement links TRBV6-4 to TRBJ2-2; the D gene is possibly TRBD1 (5 bases). The ends were cut back, 6 bases at V and 5 bases at J, with 10 bases in the middle. The CDR3 consists of 13 residues. CDR1 is MRHNA and CDR2 is SNTAGT in the germline V gene.